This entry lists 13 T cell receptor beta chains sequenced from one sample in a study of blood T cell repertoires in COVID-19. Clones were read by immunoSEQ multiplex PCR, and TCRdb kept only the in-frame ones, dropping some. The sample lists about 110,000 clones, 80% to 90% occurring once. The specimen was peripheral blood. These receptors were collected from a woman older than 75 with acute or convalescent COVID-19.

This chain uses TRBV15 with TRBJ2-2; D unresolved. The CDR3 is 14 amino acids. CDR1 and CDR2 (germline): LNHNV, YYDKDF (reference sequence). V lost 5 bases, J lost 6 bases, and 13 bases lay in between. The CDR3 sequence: CATSAYQVSGELFF. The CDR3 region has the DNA TGTGCCACCAGCGCCTATCAAGTGTCCGGGGAGCTGTTTTTT.

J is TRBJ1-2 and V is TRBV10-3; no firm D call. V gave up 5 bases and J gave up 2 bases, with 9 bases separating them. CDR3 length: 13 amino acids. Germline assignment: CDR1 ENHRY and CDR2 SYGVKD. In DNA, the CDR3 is TGTGCCATCAGTATGTCTGAGAACTATGGCTACACCTTC. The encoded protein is CAISMSENYGYTF.

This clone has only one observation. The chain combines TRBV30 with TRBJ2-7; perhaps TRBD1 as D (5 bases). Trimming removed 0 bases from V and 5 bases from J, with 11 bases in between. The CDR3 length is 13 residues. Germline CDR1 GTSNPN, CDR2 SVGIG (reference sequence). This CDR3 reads CAWSVTRVNEQYF. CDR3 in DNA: TGTGCCTGGAGTGTCACCAGGGTTAACGAGCAGTACTTC.

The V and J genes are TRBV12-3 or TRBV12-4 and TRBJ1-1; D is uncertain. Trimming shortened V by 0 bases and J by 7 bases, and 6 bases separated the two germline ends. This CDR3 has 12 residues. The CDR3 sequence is CASSLAGIEAFF. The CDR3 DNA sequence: TGTGCCAGCAGTTTAGCCGGGATTGAAGCTTTCTTT.

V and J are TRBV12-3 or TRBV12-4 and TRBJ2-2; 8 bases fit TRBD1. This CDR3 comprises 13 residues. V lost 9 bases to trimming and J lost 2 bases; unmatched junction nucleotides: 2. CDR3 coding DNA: TGTGCCAGTACAGGGGGTAACACCGGGGAGCTGTTTTTT. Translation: CASTGGNTGELFF.

The CDR3 here is CASSVNPGFSYNSPLHF. The CDR3 DNA is TGTGCCAGCAGTGTAAACCCGGGATTTTCCTATAATTCACCCCTCCACTTT. The chain couples TRBV2 to TRBJ1-6; D remains unclear. CDR3 length equals 17 residues. Trimming stripped 4 bases from V and 1 base from J, with 14 bases between. In germline, CDR1 is SNHLY, CDR2 FYNNEI.

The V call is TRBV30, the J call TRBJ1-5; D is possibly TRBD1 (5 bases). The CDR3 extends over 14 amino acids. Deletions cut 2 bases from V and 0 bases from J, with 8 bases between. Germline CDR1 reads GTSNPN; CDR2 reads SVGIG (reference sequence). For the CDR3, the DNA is TGTGCCTGGAGTATCGGACATAGCAATCAGCCCCAGCATTTT. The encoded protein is CAWSIGHSNQPQHF.

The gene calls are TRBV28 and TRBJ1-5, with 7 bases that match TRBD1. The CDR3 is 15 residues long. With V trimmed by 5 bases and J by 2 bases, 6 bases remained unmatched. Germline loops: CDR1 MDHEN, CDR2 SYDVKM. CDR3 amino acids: CASSPPGTGNQPQHF. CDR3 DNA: TGTGCCAGCAGTCCCCCCGGGACAGGCAATCAGCCCCAGCATTTT. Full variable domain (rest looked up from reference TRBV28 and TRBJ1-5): DVKVTQSSRYLVKRTGEKVFLECVQDMDHENMFWYRQDPGLGLRLIYFSYDVKMKEKGDIPEGYSVSREKKERFSLILESASTNQTSMYLCASSPPGTGNQPQHFGDGTRLSIL.

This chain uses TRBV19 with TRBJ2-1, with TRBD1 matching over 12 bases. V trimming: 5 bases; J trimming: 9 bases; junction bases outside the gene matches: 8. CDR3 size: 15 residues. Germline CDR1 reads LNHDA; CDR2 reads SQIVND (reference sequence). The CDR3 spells CASSAAGQGAFEQFF. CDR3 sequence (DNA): TGTGCCAGTAGTGCCGCGGGACAGGGGGCGTTTGAGCAGTTCTTC.

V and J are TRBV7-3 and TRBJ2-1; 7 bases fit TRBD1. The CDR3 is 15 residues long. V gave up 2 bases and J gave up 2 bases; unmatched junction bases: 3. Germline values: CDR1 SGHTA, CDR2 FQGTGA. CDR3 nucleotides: TGTGCCAGCAGCTTAGAGGGGGCCCCCTACAATGAGCAGTTCTTC. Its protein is CASSLEGAPYNEQFF.

The CDR3 DNA is TGTGCCAGCAGCCAAGATAGGGGGCGGGGCTACACCTTC. Translation: CASSQDRGRGYTF. The chain couples TRBV3-1 (or the pseudogene TRBV3-2) to TRBJ1-2; TRBD1 matches 7 bases. V dropped 0 bases and J dropped 8; count of bases not matched to a gene: 3. CDR3 length: 13 residues. Germline V gene lookup returns CDR1 LGHDT and CDR2 YNNKEL (reference sequence).

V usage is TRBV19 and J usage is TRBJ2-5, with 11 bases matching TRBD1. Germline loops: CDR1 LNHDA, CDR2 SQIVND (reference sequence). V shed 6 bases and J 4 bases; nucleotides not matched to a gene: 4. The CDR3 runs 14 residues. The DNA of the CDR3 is TGTGCCAGTAGGGGGACAGGGGGTCCAGAGACCCAGTACTTC. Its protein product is CASRGTGGPETQYF.

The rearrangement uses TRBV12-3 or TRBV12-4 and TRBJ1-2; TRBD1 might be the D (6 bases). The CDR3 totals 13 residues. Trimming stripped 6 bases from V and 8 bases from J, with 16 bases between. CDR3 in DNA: TGTGCCAGCAGCCGACAGGCCCGAGGGGGCTACACCTTC. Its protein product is CASSRQARGGYTF.